The 18 T cell receptor beta chains presented below share a single source sample, sequenced in a study of radiation and T cells in renal cell carcinoma. Noted time point: baseline pretreatment blood. Treatment of the sample: 15 Gy SBRT to primary tumor, nephrectomy 4 weeks later. TCRdb's copy holds only in-frame clones and misses some; the assay was immunoSEQ multiplex PCR. The sample records 95,000 to 150,000 clones, about four fifths being singletons. Material: blood, obtained from a patient whose treatment included radiotherapy and nephrectomy. These receptors all come from a woman aged 55 to 70 with renal cell carcinoma.

This clone was counted once. The chain links TRBV7-8 to TRBJ2-7; possible D gene TRBD1, 6 bases. The germline CDR1 and CDR2 sequences are SGHVS and FQNEAQ. V lost 1 base, J lost 5 bases, and 12 bases lay in between. The CDR3 has 14 amino acids. The CDR3, as DNA: TGTGCCAGCAGCTTAGGGGTCAGGGGAGACGAGCAGTACTTC. Amino acid sequence: CASSLGVRGDEQYF.

The chain couples TRBV6-5 to TRBJ2-7; 7 bases line up with TRBD1. The CDR3 sequence is 13 residues long. With 7 bases clipped from V and 0 bases from J, the junction kept 3 bases outside the gene matches. The germline CDR1 and CDR2 sequences are MNHEY and SVGAGI. The CDR3 DNA reads as TGTGCCAGCACCAGGACAGGCTCCTACGAGCAGTACTTC. This sequence encodes CASTRTGSYEQYF.

V usage is TRBV2 and J usage is TRBJ2-5; D is possibly TRBD1 (5 bases). The CDR3 sequence is 15 residues long. The V end was cut by 1 base, the J end by 0 bases, with 9 bases between. The germline V gene encodes CDR1 SNHLY and CDR2 FYNNEI. CDR3 in amino acids: CASSEVTAYQETQYF. The DNA for the CDR3 is TGTGCCAGCAGTGAAGTGACAGCCTACCAAGAGACCCAGTACTTC.

The chain carries TRBV19 and TRBJ1-2, with 9 bases identical to TRBD1. J lost 3 bases, V lost 5 bases, and 13 bases had no gene match. CDR1 and CDR2 (germline): LNHDA, SQIVND (reference sequence). The CDR3 runs to 17 residues. The DNA for the CDR3 is TGTGCCAGTAGTGGATGGGACAGGGTCCATACAGACTATGGCTACACCTTC. It translates to CASSGWDRVHTDYGYTF.

This chain uses TRBV7-2 with TRBJ2-7, with a weak D call TRBD1 (5 bases). The CDR3 consists of 15 residues. Trimming took 2 bases from V and 6 from J, leaving 17 bases between them. In germline, CDR1 is SGHTA, CDR2 FQGNSA. For the CDR3, the DNA is TGTGCCAGCAGCTTACCCTCAGGGTCTCTCCGCGAGCAGTACTTC. Translation: CASSLPSGSLREQYF.

The chain uses TRBV7-9 and TRBJ2-7, with D uncertain. Germline CDR1 reads SEHNR; CDR2 reads FQNEAQ (reference sequence). V gave up 6 bases and J gave up 0 bases, with 9 bases separating them. The CDR3 consists of 13 residues. The CDR3: CASRNTNSYEQYF. For the CDR3, the DNA is TGTGCCAGCAGAAACACAAACTCCTACGAGCAGTACTTC. The whole variable domain, filled in from reference TRBV7-9 and TRBJ2-7, reads DTGVSQNPRHKITKRGQNVTFRCDPISEHNRLYWYRQTLGQGPEFLTYFQNEAQLEKSRLLSDRFSAERPKGSFSTLEIQRTEQGDSAMYLCASRNTNSYEQYFGPGTRLTVT.

V and J are TRBV6-6 and TRBJ1-2; 8 nucleotides line up with TRBD1. CDR1 and CDR2 from the germline V gene are MNHNY and SVGAGI (reference sequence). This CDR3 contains 15 residues. V lost 6 bases and J lost 6; bases outside the gene matches: 12. The CDR3 loop is CASRHPPGGQDGYTF. The DNA of the CDR3 is TGTGCCAGCAGACACCCTCCCGGGGGACAGGATGGCTACACCTTC.

The sample holds one count of this clone. The chain uses TRBV9 and TRBJ1-1, with TRBD1 matching 7 bases. With 4 bases clipped from V and 6 bases from J, the junction kept 15 bases outside the gene matches. CDR1 is SGDLS, CDR2 YYNGEE, per germline. This CDR3 is 16 amino acids long. The chain's CDR3 is CASSPRSTGNNAEAFF. The CDR3 DNA reads TGTGCCAGCAGCCCGCGGTCGACAGGGAATAATGCTGAAGCTTTCTTT.

This clone was counted between two and nine times. The gene calls are TRBV5-5 and TRBJ2-7, with 10 nucleotides matching TRBD1. The CDR3 consists of 16 residues. V was pared by 4 bases and J by 0 bases, with 7 bases of the junction left unmatched. Per germline, CDR1 SGHKS and CDR2 YYEKEE (reference sequence). CDR3 nucleotides: TGTGCCAGCAGCCAGGGACAGGGGATATACTCCTACGAGCAGTACTTC. Translated, it gives CASSQGQGIYSYEQYF.

This clone appeared once. The chain is built from TRBV7-9 and TRBJ2-6; D is possibly TRBD2 (6 bases). The CDR3 has 16 amino acids. Germline values: CDR1 SEHNR, CDR2 FQNEAQ (reference sequence). Between the trimmed V and J ends, which lost 5 bases and 3 bases, there was a span of 14 bases. CDR3 nucleotides: TGTGCCAGCAGCCCGCCGGGGGTGGATGGGGCCAACGTCCTGACTTTC. Protein: CASSPPGVDGANVLTF.

The chain employs TRBV11-3 and TRBJ2-3, with 8 bases that match TRBD1. This CDR3 region has 17 residues. The V and J ends lost 1 base and 2 bases, in that order; junction bases with no gene match: 8. Germline CDR1 SGHNT, CDR2 YENEEA. CDR3 DNA: TGTGCCAGCAGCTTAGGCAGGGGGCGTTGGGACACAGATACGCAGTATTTT. Protein: CASSLGRGRWDTDTQYF.

This clone came up once. The chain joins TRBV6-5 to TRBJ1-2; D remains unclear. Trimming shortened V by 2 bases and J by 3 bases, and 10 bases separated the two germline ends. Per the germline V gene, CDR1 is MNHEY and CDR2 is SVGAGI. The CDR3 runs to 14 residues. The CDR3 nucleotides read TGTGCCAGCAGTTACGGGTGGGGTTACTATGGCTACACCTTC. Translated, it gives CASSYGWGYYGYTF.

The chain combines TRBV5-6 with TRBJ2-5, with TRBD1 matching 11 bases. The closer fit of TRBJ2-7 to the DNA end suggests the J call may be wrong. Germline values: CDR1 SGHDT, CDR2 YYEEEE. The CDR3 totals 15 residues. The CDR3 DNA follows: TGTGCCAGCAGCTTGGATGGACAGGGGGCTTTCGAGCAGTACTTC. This codes for CASSLDGQGAFEQYF.

The chain links TRBV11-2 to TRBJ2-3; TRBD2 agrees at 9 bases. The germline CDR1 and CDR2 sequences are SGHAT and FQNNGV. This CDR3 is built from 15 residues. V lost 5 bases and J lost 8; bases outside the gene matches: 11. CDR3 amino acids: CASSAGSGGKVTQYF. The CDR3 DNA reads as TGTGCCAGCAGCGCCGGTAGCGGGGGTAAGGTTACGCAGTATTTT. Together with reference TRBV11-2 and TRBJ2-3, the CDR3 gives the full variable domain: EAGVAQSPRYKIIEKRQSVAFWCNPISGHATLYWYQQILGQGPKLLIQFQNNGVVDDSQLPKDRFSAERLKGVDSTLKIQPAKLEDSAVYLCASSAGSGGKVTQYFGPGTRLTVL.

The CDR3 reads CATSREGPGVKNIQYF. CDR3 nucleotides: TGTGCCACCAGCAGAGAAGGACCGGGGGTCAAAAACATTCAGTACTTC. This rearrangement joins TRBV15 to TRBJ2-4; D possibly corresponds to TRBD2 (6 bases). The germline gives CDR1 LNHNV, CDR2 YYDKDF (reference sequence). The CDR3 consists of 16 residues. V was cut by 0 bases and J by 3 bases, with 12 bases left in between. Supplemented by reference TRBV15 and TRBJ2-4, the full variable domain reads DAMVIQNPRYQVTQFGKPVTLSCSQTLNHNVMYWYQQKSSQAPKLLFHYYDKDFNNEADTPDNFQSRRPNTSFCFLDIRSPGLGDTAMYLCATSREGPGVKNIQYFGAGTRLSVL.

This clone was seen once. This chain uses TRBV10-3 with TRBJ2-1, with D perhaps matching TRBD2 (6 bases). Trimming pared 11 bases from V and 7 bases from J, leaving 21 bases between. The CDR3 length is 14 residues. Germline V lookup: CDR1 ENHRY, CDR2 SYGVKD. CDR3 in DNA: TGTGCCCTCGGAGGGGATCCCCCTCGGAATGAGCAGTTCTTC. Translating it yields CALGGDPPRNEQFF.

The chain has TRBV28 and TRBJ2-7; TRBD2 matches 8 bases. Germline CDR1 and CDR2: MDHEN and SYDVKM. V lost 5 bases to trimming and J lost 0 bases; unmatched junction nucleotides: 6. CDR3 length: 15 residues. This CDR3 reads CASSLLAGLSYEQYF. In DNA form, the CDR3 reads TGTGCCAGCAGTCTCCTAGCGGGCCTCTCCTACGAGCAGTACTTC.

The chain recombines TRBV6-5 with TRBJ2-2; 7 nucleotides line up with TRBD1. The CDR3 is made up of 15 amino acids. Germline lookup yields CDR1 MNHEY and CDR2 SVGAGI. V lost 5 bases and J lost 7; bases outside the gene matches: 10. The CDR3 loop is CASSPGTERIGELFF. CDR3 bases: TGTGCCAGCAGTCCCGGGACAGAACGGATCGGGGAGCTGTTTTTT.